This T cell receptor beta chain was recovered during a study of T cell responses to AZD1222 COVID-19 vaccine. The CDR3 totals 14 residues. From germline, CDR1 is SGHRS and CDR2 YFSETQ. V was trimmed by 2 bases and J by 1 base, leaving 8 bases between them. TCRdb's table, derived via immunoSEQ multiplex PCR, lists solely in-frame clones and lacks some. The table lists roughly 70,000 clones, 80% to 90% of them singletons. The material sequenced was peripheral blood, taken on day 0 of AZD1222 vaccination. This TCR was recovered from an adult in good health. The rearrangement uses TRBV5-1 and TRBJ2-3; D gene uncertain. The CDR3 is CASSFIQGTDTQYF. The DNA for the CDR3 is TGCGCCAGCAGCTTTATCCAGGGCACAGATACGCAGTATTTT.